Listed below are T cell receptor beta chains from one sample, sequenced in a study of control samples from healthy donors and cancer patients. The repertoire was sequenced with immunoSEQ multiplex PCR; TCRdb's copy has only in-frame clones and lacks some. Here the sample spans about 180,000 clones, around 94% being singletons. Sequenced: blood. These receptors were collected from a young woman in good health. CDR3s include the opening cysteine and the closing phenylalanine or tryptophan. D genes are given only for firm matches. Size is omitted from some rows. Given values are once, few, many or a class for expanded clones.

v_call: TRBV7-9; clone_size: .; d_call: .; j_call: TRBJ1-6; cdr3_aa: CASTLDLNSPLHF; cdr3_nt: TGTGCCAGCACCTTAGATCTAAATTCACCCCTCCACTTT
v_call: TRBV15; clone_size: few; d_call: .; j_call: TRBJ2-2; cdr3_aa: CATIDGTLDTGELFF; cdr3_nt: TGTGCCACCATAGACGGGACACTTGACACCGGGGAGCTGTTTTTT
v_call: TRBV15; clone_size: .; d_call: .; j_call: TRBJ2-1; cdr3_aa: CATSRAQKTTDEQFF; cdr3_nt: TGTGCCACCAGCAGAGCCCAAAAGACCACCGATGAGCAGTTCTTC
v_call: TRBV29-1; clone_size: once; d_call: .; j_call: TRBJ1-4; cdr3_aa: CSVHEVGGSEKLFF; cdr3_nt: TGCAGCGTTCATGAAGTGGGCGGGTCGGAAAAACTGTTTTTT
v_call: TRBV4-1; clone_size: .; d_call: .; j_call: TRBJ1-2; cdr3_aa: CASSQSTRESNYGYTF; cdr3_nt: TGCGCCAGCAGCCAATCCACAAGGGAGTCTAACTATGGCTACACCTTC
v_call: TRBV7-2; clone_size: few; d_call: .; j_call: TRBJ1-5; cdr3_aa: CASSYEGSPNQPQHF; cdr3_nt: TGTGCCAGCAGCTACGAGGGGTCCCCCAATCAGCCCCAGCATTTT
v_call: TRBV10-3; clone_size: once; d_call: TRBD1; j_call: TRBJ1-6; cdr3_aa: CAISVQGAGSPLHF; cdr3_nt: TGTGCCATCAGTGTACAGGGGGCTGGGTCACCCCTCCACTTT
v_call: TRBV11-2; clone_size: .; d_call: .; j_call: TRBJ2-1; cdr3_aa: CASSSLLGASYNEQFF; cdr3_nt: TGTGCCAGCAGCTCCCTTTTAGGGGCCTCCTACAATGAGCAGTTCTTC
v_call: TRBV28; clone_size: .; d_call: TRBD1; j_call: TRBJ2-7; cdr3_aa: CASSPPPGQASYEQYF; cdr3_nt: TGTGCCAGCAGCCCTCCACCGGGACAGGCCTCCTACGAGCAGTACTTC
v_call: TRBV19; clone_size: .; d_call: .; j_call: TRBJ1-1; cdr3_aa: CASSTTGQTNTEAFF; cdr3_nt: TGTGCCAGTAGTACCACAGGGCAGACGAACACTGAAGCTTTCTTT
v_call: TRBV3-1/TRBV3-2; clone_size: .; d_call: TRBD1; j_call: TRBJ1-1; cdr3_aa: CASRHRGTEAFF; cdr3_nt: TGTGCCAGCAGGCACAGGGGCACTGAAGCTTTCTTT
v_call: TRBV15; clone_size: .; d_call: .; j_call: TRBJ1-2; cdr3_aa: CATSRVSQALYGYTF; cdr3_nt: TGTGCCACCAGCAGAGTATCGCAGGCCCTCTATGGCTACACCTTC
v_call: TRBV28; clone_size: .; d_call: .; j_call: TRBJ1-1; cdr3_aa: CASSPWGTIEAFF; cdr3_nt: TGTGCCAGCAGTCCTTGGGGGACTATCGAAGCTTTCTTT